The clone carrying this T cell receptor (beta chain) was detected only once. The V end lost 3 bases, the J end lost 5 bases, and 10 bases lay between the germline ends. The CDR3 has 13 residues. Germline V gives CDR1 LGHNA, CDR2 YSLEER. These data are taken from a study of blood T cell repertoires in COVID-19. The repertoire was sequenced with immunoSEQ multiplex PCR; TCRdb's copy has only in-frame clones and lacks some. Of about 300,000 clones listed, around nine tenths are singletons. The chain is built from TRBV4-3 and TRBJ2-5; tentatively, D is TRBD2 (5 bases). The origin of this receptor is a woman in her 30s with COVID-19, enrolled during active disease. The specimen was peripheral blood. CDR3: CASSQLIAETQYF. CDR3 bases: TGCGCCAGCAGCCAGTTGATAGCGGAGACCCAGTACTTC.